These 16 T cell receptor beta chains were all obtained from the same sample, sequenced in a study of T cells expressing NK-cell markers. Each CDR3 protein gets one entry in TCRdb, which reprocessed the 5' RACE reads and gives no DNA. Recorded for this sample: about 440,000 distinct CDR3 sequences. The source material was blood T cells: a sorted CD56 or NKG2C T cell subset, CD4+ or CD8+ T cells, or bulk PBMC T cells (not recorded which). Receptors originate from a woman aged 18-69 years in good health.

J is TRBJ1-1 and V is TRBV19. Looked up from germline, CDR1 is LNHDA and CDR2 is SQIVND (reference sequence). The CDR3 has 11 amino acids. The CDR3 sequence is CASSARFEAFF.

V is TRBV2 and J is TRBJ2-5; TCRdb calls TRBD1, which cannot be checked without DNA. The length of the CDR3 is 16 residues. Germline-derived CDR1 and CDR2 are SNHLY and FYNNEI. The CDR3 region is CASTEGRVRGKETQYF.

The chain's CDR3 is CASSQGDLNSPLHF. V usage is TRBV4-3 and J usage is TRBJ1-6. This CDR3 has 14 residues. Germline V gene data show CDR1 as LGHNA and CDR2 as YSLEER.

The CDR3 sequence is CASSIDLSWQETQYF. This chain joins TRBV19 and TRBJ2-5. The CDR3 sequence is 15 residues long. Germline V CDR1 and CDR2: LNHDA, SQIVND (reference sequence).

The chain recombines TRBV20-1 with TRBJ2-3; the TRBD1 assignment by TCRdb is unverifiable without DNA. Germline V gene sequence: CDR1 DFQATT, CDR2 SNEGSKA (reference sequence). This CDR3 region has 16 residues. CDR3 sequence: CSATSITGGVRNTQYF.

The rearrangement links TRBV30 to TRBJ1-4. The CDR3 covers 15 residues. CDR1 and CDR2 (germline): GTSNPN, SVGIG (reference sequence). The CDR3 reads CAWSVQGSAVAKLFF.

The rearrangement links TRBV4-2 to TRBJ1-3; the D gene TCRdb calls, TRBD1, cannot be checked with no DNA. Germline values: CDR1 LGHNA, CDR2 YNFKEQ. CDR3 length equals 17 residues. CDR3 residues: CASSPTSTGGGGNTIYF.

This sequence joins TRBV11-2 and TRBJ2-3; TCRdb's assignment of TRBD1 cannot be checked, as there is no DNA. Germline V gene sequence: CDR1 SGHAT, CDR2 FQNNGV. The CDR3 sequence is 17 residues long. This chain's CDR3 is CASSVSREMRSTDTQYF. The variable domain in full, with the rest retrieved from reference TRBV11-2 and TRBJ2-3, is EAGVAQSPRYKIIEKRQSVAFWCNPISGHATLYWYQQILGQGPKLLIQFQNNGVVDDSQLPKDRFSAERLKGVDSTLKIQPAKLEDSAVYLCASSVSREMRSTDTQYFGPGTRLTVL.

This chain joins TRBV20-1 and TRBJ1-5; no DNA is available, so the TRBD1 call from TCRdb remains unchecked. This CDR3 has 15 residues. Germline V gene lookup returns CDR1 DFQATT and CDR2 SNEGSKA (reference sequence). The CDR3 sequence: CSARLLRQTNQPQHF.

The rearrangement links TRBV5-1 to TRBJ2-7; TCRdb returns TRBD1, unconfirmable since there is no DNA. Germline-derived CDR1 and CDR2 are SGHRS and YFSETQ. This CDR3 contains 14 residues. The chain's CDR3 is CASSLGGQSYEQYF.

The gene calls are TRBV5-4 and TRBJ2-2; the TRBD2 assignment by TCRdb is unverifiable without DNA. CDR1 and CDR2 (germline): SGHNT, YYREEE (reference sequence). This CDR3 has 15 residues. CDR3 residues: CASSGGGSSTGELFF.

The CDR3 sequence: CASSLGGSGSSHEQYF. J is TRBJ2-7 and V is TRBV5-4; absent DNA, TCRdb's TRBD2 call cannot be checked. The germline CDR1 and CDR2 sequences are SGHNT and YYREEE (reference sequence). There are 16 residues in the CDR3.

The chain is built from TRBV19 and TRBJ2-1. Per the germline V gene, CDR1 is LNHDA and CDR2 is SQIVND (reference sequence). This CDR3 region has 13 residues. The CDR3 region is CASSMISYNEQFF.

The chain links TRBV12-3 or TRBV12-4 to TRBJ1-6; TCRdb gives TRBD1 as the D gene, but with no DNA this cannot be confirmed. The CDR3 is made up of 15 amino acids. The chain's CDR3 is CASSFPGQAHSPLHF.

The rearrangement uses TRBV20-1 and TRBJ2-7. The CDR3 is made up of 14 amino acids. Germline CDR1 is DFQATT and CDR2 is SNEGSKA (reference sequence). CDR3 sequence reads: CSASRTRGYYEQYF.

CDR3 loop: CASSKTGTTYNEQFF. The chain is built from TRBV6-2 or TRBV6-3 and TRBJ2-1; checking the TCRdb D call of TRBD1 is not possible without DNA. Germline V CDR1 and CDR2: MNHEY, SVGEGT. This CDR3 is built from 15 residues.